The 15 T cell receptor beta chains presented below share a single source sample, sequenced in a study of CD8 T cells in ankylosing spondylitis. TCRdb passed the 5' RACE reads through MiXCR, listing each CDR3 protein once. The data show 250,000 to 300,000 distinct CDR3 sequences, 20% seen once. Sequencing was performed on blood, either unsorted or a sorted T cell fraction (not recorded which). The origin of the receptors is a male donor with ankylosing spondylitis or in good health (not recorded which).

This clonotype has just a few counts. V gene TRBV28 combines with J gene TRBJ2-5, with 10 bases identical to TRBD2. CDR3 length: 15 residues. Trimming took 4 bases from V and 2 from J; bases not matched to a gene: 4. Germline CDR1 reads MDHEN; CDR2 reads SYDVKM. The CDR3 region has the DNA TGTGCCAGCAGTTGGCCACTAGCGGGGCAAGAGACCCAGTACTTC. Translated, it gives CASSWPLAGQETQYF.

The V and J genes are TRBV7-8 and TRBJ2-3, with a weak D call TRBD2 (6 bases). The V gene lost 5 bases and the J gene lost 4 bases, with 13 bases spanning the gap. Germline V gene sequence: CDR1 SGHVS, CDR2 FQNEAQ. CDR3 length: 14 amino acids. In DNA, the CDR3 is TGTGCCAGCAGCCCCCGGGACTCCTCAGATACGCAGTATTTT. Amino acids: CASSPRDSSDTQYF. The whole variable domain, filled in from reference TRBV7-8 and TRBJ2-3, reads GAGVSQSPRYKVAKRGQDVALRCDPISGHVSLFWYQQALGQGPEFLTYFQNEAQLDKSGLPSDRFFAERPEGSVSTLKIQRTQQEDSAVYLCASSPRDSSDTQYFGPGTRLTVL.

This clonotype was seen more than once but under ten times. The chain links TRBV12-3 or TRBV12-4 to TRBJ1-6; possible D gene TRBD1, 6 bases. This CDR3 has 14 amino acids. The V and J ends lost 3 bases and 8 bases respectively, with 11 bases between them. The CDR3: CASSFKGGDSPLHF. DNA of the CDR3: TGTGCCAGCAGTTTTAAAGGGGGGGATTCACCCCTCCACTTT.

With regard to this clonotype: One junction end disagrees with the germline gene, perhaps due to a read error. The gene calls are TRBV5-5 and TRBJ2-3; TRBD1 aligns across 9 bases. The CDR3 spans 15 residues. The germline V gene has CDR1 SGHKS and CDR2 YYEKEE (reference sequence). CDR3 loop: CASSLEGTGTATQYF. In DNA, the CDR3 is TGTGCCAGCAGCTTGGAAGGGACAGGGACAGCTACGCAGTATTTT.

In this sample, this clonotype turned up a few times. V and J are TRBV5-1 and TRBJ2-5; D could derive from TRBD1 or TRBD2 (5 bases each). CDR1 is SGHRS and CDR2 is YFSETQ in the germline V gene. V was clipped by 0 bases and J by 5 bases, with 14 bases between them. The CDR3 consists of 15 residues. The CDR3 protein is CASSLAWGSQETQYF. The DNA of the CDR3 is TGCGCCAGCAGCTTGGCCTGGGGGTCTCAGGAGACCCAGTACTTC.

The chain joins TRBV2 to TRBJ1-6; a weak D match, TRBD1 (6 bases). Germline V gene lookup returns CDR1 SNHLY and CDR2 FYNNEI. V lost 8 bases and J lost 10, with 21 bases in between. The CDR3 is made up of 15 amino acids. For the CDR3, the DNA is TGTGCCAGCGCCGGGGGCGGGGCCTGGGAATCACCCCTCCACTTT. The encoded protein is CASAGGGAWESPLHF.

The chain has TRBV20-1 and TRBJ2-4; 10 nucleotides align to TRBD1. V lost 3 bases and J lost 7; bases outside the gene matches: 9. The germline gives CDR1 DFQATT, CDR2 SNEGSKA (reference sequence). The CDR3 runs to 15 residues. In DNA, the CDR3 is TGCAGTGCTAGCCCAGAGGGACAGGGGAGGAACATTCAGTACTTC. As protein: CSASPEGQGRNIQYF.

The chain recombines TRBV27 with TRBJ2-1, with a tentative D call TRBD1 (5 bases). Germline CDR1 MNHEY, CDR2 SMNVEV (reference sequence). V lost 8 bases to trimming and J lost 5 bases, with 13 bases between them. CDR3 length: 13 amino acids. The CDR3 is CASGLDSHNEQFF. For the CDR3, the DNA is TGTGCCAGCGGCCTCGACAGTCACAATGAGCAGTTCTTC.

Of note for this clonotype: Mismatch with germline at one junction end may stem from a read error. The CDR3, as DNA: TGCACCAGCCCATCAAGGGCCGAAGATGAAGCTTTCTTT. It codes for CTSPSRAEDEAFF. This chain connects TRBV4-1 to TRBJ1-1, with D hard to call. Germline CDR1 is MGHRA and CDR2 is YSYEKL. The CDR3 sequence is 13 residues long.

V and J are TRBV9 and TRBJ1-2; D gene ambiguous. The V gene's germline CDR1 is SGDLS and CDR2 YYNGEE. V was shortened by 1 base and J by 7 bases, with 8 bases between the two germline ends. This CDR3 region has 12 residues. CDR3 sequence reads: CASSVSGIGYTF. The DNA for the CDR3 is TGTGCCAGCAGCGTATCTGGGATTGGCTACACCTTC.

This clonotype was counted between two and nine times. The genes are TRBV9 and TRBJ2-2, with D unclear. V gave up 0 bases and J gave up 1 base, with 4 bases separating them. This CDR3 region has 14 residues. CDR1 and CDR2 from the germline V gene are SGDLS and YYNGEE. Here the CDR3 reads CASSVGQNTGELFF. The CDR3 DNA reads TGTGCCAGCAGCGTAGGACAGAACACCGGGGAGCTGTTTTTT.

This clonotype was seen repeatedly, ten times or more. This chain uses TRBV5-1 with TRBJ2-4; D perhaps matches TRBD1 (5 bases). Per the germline V gene, CDR1 is SGHRS and CDR2 is YFSETQ. The CDR3 is 18 residues long. V lost 4 bases, J lost 0 bases, and 20 bases lay in between. This CDR3 is CASSDYLTGPVAKNIQYF. The CDR3 coding sequence is TGCGCCAGCAGCGATTACCTTACAGGTCCAGTAGCCAAAAACATTCAGTACTTC.

This chain links TRBV7-6 with TRBJ2-1, with D tentatively TRBD1 or TRBD2 (5 bases each). The ends were cut back, 4 bases at V and 2 bases at J, with 9 bases in the middle. The CDR3 has 14 amino acids. Per germline, CDR1 SGHVS and CDR2 FNYEAQ. The CDR3 DNA sequence: TGTGCCAGCAGCTCCCCGGGGCCCTACAATGAGCAGTTCTTC. Encoded protein: CASSSPGPYNEQFF.

This chain connects TRBV15 to TRBJ1-2, with unresolved D. The germline CDR1 and CDR2 sequences are LNHNV and YYDKDF (reference sequence). Trimming stripped 0 bases from V and 7 bases from J, with 12 bases between. The CDR3 spans 14 residues. The DNA for the CDR3 is TGTGCCACCAGCAGAGATCTTAAGGGCGCTGGCTACACCTTC. It encodes CATSRDLKGAGYTF.

J is TRBJ2-5 and V is TRBV20-1; 11 bases are a match to TRBD2. CDR1 and CDR2 from the germline V gene are DFQATT and SNEGSKA (reference sequence). There are 13 residues in the CDR3. In DNA, the CDR3 is TGCAATTTAGCGGGGGGGGTACAAGAGACCCAGTACTTC. Its protein product is CNLAGGVQETQYF.